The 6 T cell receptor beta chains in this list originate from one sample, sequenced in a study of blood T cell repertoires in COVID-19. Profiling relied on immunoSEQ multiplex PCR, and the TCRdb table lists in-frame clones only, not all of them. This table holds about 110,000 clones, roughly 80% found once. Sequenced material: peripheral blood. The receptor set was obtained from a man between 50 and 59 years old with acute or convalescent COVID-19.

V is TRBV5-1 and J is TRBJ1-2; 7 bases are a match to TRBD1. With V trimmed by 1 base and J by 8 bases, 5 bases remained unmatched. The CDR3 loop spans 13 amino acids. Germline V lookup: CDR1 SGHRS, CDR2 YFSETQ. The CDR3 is CASSLNDRVGYTF. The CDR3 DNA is TGCGCCAGCAGCTTGAATGACAGGGTGGGCTACACCTTC. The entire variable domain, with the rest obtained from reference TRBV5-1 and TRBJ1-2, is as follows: KAGVTQTPRYLIKTRGQQVTLSCSPISGHRSVSWYQQTPGQGLQFLFEYFSETQRNKGNFPGRFSGRQFSNSRSEMNVSTLELGDSALYLCASSLNDRVGYTFGSGTRLTVV.

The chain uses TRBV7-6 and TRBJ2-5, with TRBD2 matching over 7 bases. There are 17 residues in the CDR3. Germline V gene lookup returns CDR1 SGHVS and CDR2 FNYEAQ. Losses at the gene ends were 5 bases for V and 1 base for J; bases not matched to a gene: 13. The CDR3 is CASSHFGGGHSQETQYF. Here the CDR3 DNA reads TGTGCCAGCAGCCACTTTGGCGGGGGTCACTCCCAAGAGACCCAGTACTTC.

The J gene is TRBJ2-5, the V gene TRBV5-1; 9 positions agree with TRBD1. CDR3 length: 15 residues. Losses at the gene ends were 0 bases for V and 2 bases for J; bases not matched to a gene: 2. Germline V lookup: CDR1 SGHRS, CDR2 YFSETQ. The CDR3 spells CASSLEGTGQETQYF. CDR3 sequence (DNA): TGCGCCAGCAGCTTGGAGGGGACAGGGCAAGAGACCCAGTACTTC. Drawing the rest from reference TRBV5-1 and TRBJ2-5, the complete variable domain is KAGVTQTPRYLIKTRGQQVTLSCSPISGHRSVSWYQQTPGQGLQFLFEYFSETQRNKGNFPGRFSGRQFSNSRSEMNVSTLELGDSALYLCASSLEGTGQETQYFGPGTRLLVL.

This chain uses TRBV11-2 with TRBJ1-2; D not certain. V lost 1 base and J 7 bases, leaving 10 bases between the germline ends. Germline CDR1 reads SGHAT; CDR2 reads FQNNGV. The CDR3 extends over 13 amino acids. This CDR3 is CASSLGRVGGYTF. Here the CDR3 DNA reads TGTGCCAGCAGCTTAGGACGGGTTGGTGGCTACACCTTC.

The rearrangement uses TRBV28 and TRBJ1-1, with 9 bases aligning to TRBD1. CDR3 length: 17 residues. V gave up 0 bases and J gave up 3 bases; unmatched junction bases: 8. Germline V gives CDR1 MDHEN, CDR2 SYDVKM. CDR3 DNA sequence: TGTGCCAGCAGTTTATGGGGTAGTGGACAGGGGCACACTGAAGCTTTCTTT. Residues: CASSLWGSGQGHTEAFF.

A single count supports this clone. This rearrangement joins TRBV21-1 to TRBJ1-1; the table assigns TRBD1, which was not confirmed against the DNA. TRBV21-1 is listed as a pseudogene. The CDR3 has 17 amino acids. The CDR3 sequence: CASSTRCRGEEDTEAFF. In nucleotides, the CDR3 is TGTGCCAGCAGCACCCGATGCAGGGGAGAAGAAGACACTGAAGCTTTCTTT.